Sequencing of this T cell receptor (beta chain) was carried out in a study of T cells after yellow fever vaccination. Background on the study: Any fraction with a low cell number was prepared using SMART-Seq v4 Ultra Low Input. Study-level findings and limits: Subsequent to the booster, the majority of primary-vaccination clones reappeared (roughly 95% CD4, around 85% CD8).

Trimming cost V 0 bases and J 5 bases, with 13 bases left between them. The CDR3 extends over 15 amino acids. Germline V gene data show CDR1 as SGHTA and CDR2 as FQGNSA. Note on this clonotype: Its antigen is not identified.

MiXCR, applied by TCRdb to the 5' RACE reads, yields one record per CDR3 protein. The data show 400,000 to 450,000 distinct CDR3 sequences, 15% to 20% seen once. Material: PBMCs, obtained before the yellow fever booster vaccination. The chain is built from TRBV7-2 and TRBJ1-2; no clear D. This clonotype was obtained from a man aged 18 to 29 who received the YFV17D yellow fever vaccine. For the CDR3, the DNA is TGTGCCAGCAGCTTAGCAGCGGTGTTTTTTTATGGCTACACCTTC. Translating gives CASSLAAVFFYGYTF.